Here is one T cell receptor (beta chain) with its context. This record belongs to a study of OX40 agonist ivuxolimab in advanced cancers. Looking at the study overall: Patients received the agonistic anti-OX40 (CD134) antibody ivuxolimab.

TCRdb's table, derived via immunoSEQ multiplex PCR, lists solely in-frame clones and lacks some. This sample yields about 35,000 clones, of which 92% are seen a single time; around 20% belongs to the top ten. The receptor was derived from an adult with an advanced solid tumor such as melanoma, head and neck, liver or kidney cancer. Material: CD4+ or CD8+ T cells sorted from blood, obtained in a trial of the OX40 agonist ivuxolimab.

The CDR3 loop reads CASSRRDDTTNEKLFF. The DNA of the CDR3 is TGTGCCAGCAGCCGCCGGGACGACACAACTAATGAAAAACTGTTTTTT. The V call is TRBV11-2, the J call TRBJ1-4; a weak D match, TRBD1 (5 bases). Germline CDR1 SGHAT, CDR2 FQNNGV. This CDR3 has 16 amino acids. V was cut by 5 bases and J by 0 bases, with 13 bases left in between.